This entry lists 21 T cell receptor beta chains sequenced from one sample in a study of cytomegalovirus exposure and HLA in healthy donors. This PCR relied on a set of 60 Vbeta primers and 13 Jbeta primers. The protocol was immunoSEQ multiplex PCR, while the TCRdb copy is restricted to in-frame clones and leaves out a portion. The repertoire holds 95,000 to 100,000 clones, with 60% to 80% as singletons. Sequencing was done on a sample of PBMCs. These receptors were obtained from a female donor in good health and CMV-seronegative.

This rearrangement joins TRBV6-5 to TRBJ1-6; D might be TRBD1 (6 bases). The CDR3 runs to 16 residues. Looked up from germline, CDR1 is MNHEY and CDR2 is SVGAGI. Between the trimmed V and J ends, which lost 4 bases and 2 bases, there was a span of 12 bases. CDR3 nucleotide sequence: TGTGCCAGCAGTTTAACAGGGCTCGCCTATAATTCACCCCTCCACTTT. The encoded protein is CASSLTGLAYNSPLHF.

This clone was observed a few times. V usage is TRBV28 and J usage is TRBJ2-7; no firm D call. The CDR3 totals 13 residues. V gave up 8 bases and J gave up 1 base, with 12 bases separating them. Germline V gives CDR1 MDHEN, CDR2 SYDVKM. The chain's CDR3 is CASHHRRSYEQYF. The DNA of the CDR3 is TGTGCCAGCCACCATCGGAGATCCTACGAGCAGTACTTC.

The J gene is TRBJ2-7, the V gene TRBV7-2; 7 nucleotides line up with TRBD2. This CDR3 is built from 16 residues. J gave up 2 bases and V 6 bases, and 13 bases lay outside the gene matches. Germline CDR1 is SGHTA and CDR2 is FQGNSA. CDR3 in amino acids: CASSRVGGGKTYEQYF. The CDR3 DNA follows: TGTGCCAGCAGTAGGGTTGGGGGAGGGAAAACCTACGAGCAGTACTTC.

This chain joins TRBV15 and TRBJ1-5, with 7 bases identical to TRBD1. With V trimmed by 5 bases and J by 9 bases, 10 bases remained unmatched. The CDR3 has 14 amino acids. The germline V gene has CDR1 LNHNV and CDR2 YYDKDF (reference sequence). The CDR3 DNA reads TGTGCCACCAGCGGCGACAGGGACGTTAGGCCCCAGCATTTT. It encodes CATSGDRDVRPQHF.

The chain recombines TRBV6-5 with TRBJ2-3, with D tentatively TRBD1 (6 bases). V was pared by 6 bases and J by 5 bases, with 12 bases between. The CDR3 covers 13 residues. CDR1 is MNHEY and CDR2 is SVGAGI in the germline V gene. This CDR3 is CASSPLRGDTQYF. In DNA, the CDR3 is TGTGCCAGCAGCCCCCTCAGGGGAGATACGCAGTATTTT.

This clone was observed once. CDR3 nucleotide sequence: TGCGCCAGCAGCGCCGACAGGAGCTACGAGCAGTACTTC. Translation: CASSADRSYEQYF. The chain recombines TRBV4-3 with TRBJ2-7, with TRBD1 as a possible D gene (6 bases). The length of the CDR3 is 13 residues. Trimming took off 5 bases at V and 3 bases at J, with 11 bases between the two ends. In germline, CDR1 is LGHNA, CDR2 YSLEER.

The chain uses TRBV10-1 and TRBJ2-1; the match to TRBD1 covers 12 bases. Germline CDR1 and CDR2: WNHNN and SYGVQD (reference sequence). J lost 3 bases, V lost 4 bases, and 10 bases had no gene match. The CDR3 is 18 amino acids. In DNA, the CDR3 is TGCGCCAGCAGTGGGGGTCCGGGACAGGGGGCTATCTACAATGAGCAGTTCTTC. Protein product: CASSGGPGQGAIYNEQFF.

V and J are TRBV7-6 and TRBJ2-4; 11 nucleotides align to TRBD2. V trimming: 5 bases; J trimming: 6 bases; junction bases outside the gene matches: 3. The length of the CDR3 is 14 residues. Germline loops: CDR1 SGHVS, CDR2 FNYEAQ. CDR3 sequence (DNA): TGTGCCAGCAGCCCAGGGACTAGCGGAAACATTCAGTACTTC. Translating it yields CASSPGTSGNIQYF.

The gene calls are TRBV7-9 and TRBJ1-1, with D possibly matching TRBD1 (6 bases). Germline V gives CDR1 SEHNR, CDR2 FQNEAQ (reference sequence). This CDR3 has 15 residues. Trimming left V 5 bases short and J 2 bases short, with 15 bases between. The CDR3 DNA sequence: TGTGCCAGCAGCCCAATAAGGGGGGGCAACACTGAAGCTTTCTTT. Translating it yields CASSPIRGGNTEAFF.

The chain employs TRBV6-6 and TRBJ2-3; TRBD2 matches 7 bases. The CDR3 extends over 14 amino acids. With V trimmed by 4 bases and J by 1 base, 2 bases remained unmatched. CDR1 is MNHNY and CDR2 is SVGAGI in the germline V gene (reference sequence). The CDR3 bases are TGTGCCAGCAGTTTAGCGGGCCGCACAGATACGCAGTATTTT. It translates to CASSLAGRTDTQYF.

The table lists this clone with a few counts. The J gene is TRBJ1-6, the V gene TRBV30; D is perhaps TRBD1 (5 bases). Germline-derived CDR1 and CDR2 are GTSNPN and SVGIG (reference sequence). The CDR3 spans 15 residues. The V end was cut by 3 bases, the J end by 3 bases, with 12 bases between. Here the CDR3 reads CAWRKRQNYNSPLHF. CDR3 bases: TGTGCCTGGAGGAAGAGACAGAACTATAATTCACCCCTCCACTTT. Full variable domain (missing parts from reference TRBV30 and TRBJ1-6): SQTIHQWPATLVQPVGSPLSLECTVEGTSNPNLYWYRQAAGRGLQLLFYSVGIGQISSEVPQNLSASRPQDRQFILSSKKLLLSDSGFYLCAWRKRQNYNSPLHFGNGTRLTVT.

The CDR3 region is CAWTLGGTGEAFF. CDR3 DNA sequence: TGTGCCTGGACTTTAGGGGGAACAGGAGAAGCTTTCTTT. The rearrangement uses TRBV30 and TRBJ1-1, with D perhaps TRBD1 (6 bases). Germline values: CDR1 GTSNPN, CDR2 SVGIG (reference sequence). The CDR3 is made up of 13 amino acids. V gave up 4 bases and J gave up 8 bases, with 17 bases separating them.

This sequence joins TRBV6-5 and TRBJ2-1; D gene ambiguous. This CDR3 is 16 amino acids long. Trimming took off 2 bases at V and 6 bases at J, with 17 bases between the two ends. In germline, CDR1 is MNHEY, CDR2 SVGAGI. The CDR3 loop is CASSYSVGRMGNEQFF. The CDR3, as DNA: TGTGCCAGCAGTTACAGTGTAGGCAGGATGGGCAATGAGCAGTTCTTC.

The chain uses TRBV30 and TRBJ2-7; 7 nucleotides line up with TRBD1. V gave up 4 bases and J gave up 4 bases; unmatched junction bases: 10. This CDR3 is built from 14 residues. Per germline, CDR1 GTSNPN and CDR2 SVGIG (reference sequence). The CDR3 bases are TGTGCCTGGACCAGGACAGGTGGTGGGTACGAGCAGTACTTC. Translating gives CAWTRTGGGYEQYF.

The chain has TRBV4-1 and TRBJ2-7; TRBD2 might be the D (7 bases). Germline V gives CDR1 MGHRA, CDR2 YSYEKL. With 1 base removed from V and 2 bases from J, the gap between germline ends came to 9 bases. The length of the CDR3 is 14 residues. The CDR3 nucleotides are TGCGCCAGCAGCCAAGGGGAGGGGGCCTACGAGCAGTACTTC. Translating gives CASSQGEGAYEQYF.

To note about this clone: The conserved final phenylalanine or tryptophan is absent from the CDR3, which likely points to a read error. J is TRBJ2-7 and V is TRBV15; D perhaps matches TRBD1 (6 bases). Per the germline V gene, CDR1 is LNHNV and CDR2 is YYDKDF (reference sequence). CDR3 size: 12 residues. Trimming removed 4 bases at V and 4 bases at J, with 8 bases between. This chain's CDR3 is CATSKDRYEQYL. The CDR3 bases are TGTGCCACCAGCAAGGACAGATACGAGCAGTACCTC.

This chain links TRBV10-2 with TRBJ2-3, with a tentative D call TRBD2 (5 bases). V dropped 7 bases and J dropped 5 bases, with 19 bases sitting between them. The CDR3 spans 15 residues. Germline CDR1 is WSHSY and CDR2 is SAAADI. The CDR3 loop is CASKSSLSAGDTQYF. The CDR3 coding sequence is TGCGCCAGCAAGAGTAGCTTGTCCGCGGGAGATACGCAGTATTTT.

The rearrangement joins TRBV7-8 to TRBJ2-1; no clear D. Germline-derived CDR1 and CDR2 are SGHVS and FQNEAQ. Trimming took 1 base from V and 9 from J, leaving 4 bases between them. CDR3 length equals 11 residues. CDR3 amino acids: CASSLVSEQFF. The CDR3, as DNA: TGTGCCAGCAGCTTAGTTAGTGAGCAGTTCTTC.

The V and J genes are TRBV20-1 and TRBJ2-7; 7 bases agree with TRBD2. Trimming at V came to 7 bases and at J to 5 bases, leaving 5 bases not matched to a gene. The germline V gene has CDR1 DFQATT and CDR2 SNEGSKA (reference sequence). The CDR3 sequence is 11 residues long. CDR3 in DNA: TGCAGTGTGTTCGGGGGGAACGAGCAGTACTTC. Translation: CSVFGGNEQYF.

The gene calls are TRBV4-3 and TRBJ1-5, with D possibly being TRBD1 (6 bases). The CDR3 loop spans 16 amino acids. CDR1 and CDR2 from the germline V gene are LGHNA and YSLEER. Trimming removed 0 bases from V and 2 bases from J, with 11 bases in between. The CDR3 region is CASSQDPGERNQPQHF. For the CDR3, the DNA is TGCGCCAGCAGCCAAGATCCAGGGGAGCGCAATCAGCCCCAGCATTTT.

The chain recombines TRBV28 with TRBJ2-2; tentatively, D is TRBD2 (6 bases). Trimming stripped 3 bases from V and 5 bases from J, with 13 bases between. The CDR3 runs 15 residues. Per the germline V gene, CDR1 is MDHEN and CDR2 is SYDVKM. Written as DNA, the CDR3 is TGTGCCAGCAGTTTTACGGGGGAGTTGACCGGGGAGCTGTTTTTT. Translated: CASSFTGELTGELFF.